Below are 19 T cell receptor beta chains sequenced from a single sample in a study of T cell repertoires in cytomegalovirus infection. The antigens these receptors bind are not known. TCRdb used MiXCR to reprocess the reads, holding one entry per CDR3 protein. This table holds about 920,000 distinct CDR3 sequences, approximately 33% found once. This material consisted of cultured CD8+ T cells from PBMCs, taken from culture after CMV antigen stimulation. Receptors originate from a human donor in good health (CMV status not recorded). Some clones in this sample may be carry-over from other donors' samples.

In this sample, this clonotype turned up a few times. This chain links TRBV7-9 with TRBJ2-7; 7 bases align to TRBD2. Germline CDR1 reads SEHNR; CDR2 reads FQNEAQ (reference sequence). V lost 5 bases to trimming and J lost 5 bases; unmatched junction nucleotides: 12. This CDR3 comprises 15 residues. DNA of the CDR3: TGTGCCAGCAGCCACTCACGGACTAGGGTCAACGAGCAGTACTTC. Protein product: CASSHSRTRVNEQYF. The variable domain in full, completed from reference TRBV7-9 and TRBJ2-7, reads DTGVSQNPRHKITKRGQNVTFRCDPISEHNRLYWYRQTLGQGPEFLTYFQNEAQLEKSRLLSDRFSAERPKGSFSTLEIQRTEQGDSAMYLCASSHSRTRVNEQYFGPGTRLTVT.

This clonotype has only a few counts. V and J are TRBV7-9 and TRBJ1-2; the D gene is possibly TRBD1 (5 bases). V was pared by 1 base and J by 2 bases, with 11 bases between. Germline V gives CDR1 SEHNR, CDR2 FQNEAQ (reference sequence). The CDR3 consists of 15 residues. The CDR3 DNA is TGTGCCAGCAGCTTAGGGGGACGGTCGAACTATGGCTACACCTTC. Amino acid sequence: CASSLGGRSNYGYTF. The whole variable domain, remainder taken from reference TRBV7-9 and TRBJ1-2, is DTGVSQNPRHKITKRGQNVTFRCDPISEHNRLYWYRQTLGQGPEFLTYFQNEAQLEKSRLLSDRFSAERPKGSFSTLEIQRTEQGDSAMYLCASSLGGRSNYGYTFGSGTRLTVV.

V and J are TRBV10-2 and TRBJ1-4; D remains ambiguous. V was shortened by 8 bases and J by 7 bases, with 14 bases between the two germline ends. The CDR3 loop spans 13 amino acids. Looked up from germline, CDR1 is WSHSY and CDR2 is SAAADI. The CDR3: CASGGGVAEKLFF. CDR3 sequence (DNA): TGCGCCAGCGGCGGCGGGGTCGCTGAAAAACTGTTTTTT.

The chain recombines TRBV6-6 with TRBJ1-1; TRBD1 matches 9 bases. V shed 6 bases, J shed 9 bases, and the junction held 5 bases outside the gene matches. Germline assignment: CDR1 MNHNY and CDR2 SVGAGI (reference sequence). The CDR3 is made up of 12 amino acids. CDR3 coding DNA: TGTGCCAGCAGGACAGGGGGGCCTAAAGCTTTCTTT. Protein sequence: CASRTGGPKAFF.

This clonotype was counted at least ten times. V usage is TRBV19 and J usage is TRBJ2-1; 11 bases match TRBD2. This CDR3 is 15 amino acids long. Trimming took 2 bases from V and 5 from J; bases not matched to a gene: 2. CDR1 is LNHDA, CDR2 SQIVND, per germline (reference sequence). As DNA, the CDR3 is TGTGCCAGTAGTATACTAGCGGGGGGAAACAATGAGCAGTTCTTC. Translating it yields CASSILAGGNNEQFF.

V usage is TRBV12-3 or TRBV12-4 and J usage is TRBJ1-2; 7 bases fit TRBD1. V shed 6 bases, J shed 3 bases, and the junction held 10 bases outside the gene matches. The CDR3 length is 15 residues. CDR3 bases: TGTGCCAGCAGCCGTCGACAGGGACCCGACTATGGCTACACCTTC. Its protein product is CASSRRQGPDYGYTF.

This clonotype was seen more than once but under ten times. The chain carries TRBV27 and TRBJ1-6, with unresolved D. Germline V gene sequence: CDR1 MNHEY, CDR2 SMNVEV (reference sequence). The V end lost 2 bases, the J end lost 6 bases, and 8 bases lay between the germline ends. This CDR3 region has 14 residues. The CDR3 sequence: CASSLRRFNSPLHF. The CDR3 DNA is TGTGCCAGCAGTTTAAGGCGTTTTAATTCACCCCTCCACTTT.

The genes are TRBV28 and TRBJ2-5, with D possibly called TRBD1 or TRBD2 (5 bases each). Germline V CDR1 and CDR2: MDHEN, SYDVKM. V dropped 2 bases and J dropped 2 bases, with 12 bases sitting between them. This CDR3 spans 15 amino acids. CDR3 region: CASSLVGTEQETQYF. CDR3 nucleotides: TGTGCCAGCAGTTTAGTCGGGACCGAGCAAGAGACCCAGTACTTC.

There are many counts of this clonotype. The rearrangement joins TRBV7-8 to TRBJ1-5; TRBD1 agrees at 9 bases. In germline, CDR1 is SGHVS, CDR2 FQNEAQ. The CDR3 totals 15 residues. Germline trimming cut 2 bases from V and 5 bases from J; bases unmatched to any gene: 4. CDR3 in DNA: TGTGCCAGCAGCTTACCGGGACAGGGTGATCAGCCCCAGCATTTT. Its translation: CASSLPGQGDQPQHF.

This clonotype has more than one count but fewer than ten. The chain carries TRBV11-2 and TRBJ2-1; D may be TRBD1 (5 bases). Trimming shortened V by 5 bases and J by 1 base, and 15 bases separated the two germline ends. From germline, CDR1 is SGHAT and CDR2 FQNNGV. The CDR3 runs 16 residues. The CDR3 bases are TGTGCCAGCAGCAAAAATGGGGCAGGGTCCTACAATGAGCAGTTCTTC. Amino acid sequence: CASSKNGAGSYNEQFF.

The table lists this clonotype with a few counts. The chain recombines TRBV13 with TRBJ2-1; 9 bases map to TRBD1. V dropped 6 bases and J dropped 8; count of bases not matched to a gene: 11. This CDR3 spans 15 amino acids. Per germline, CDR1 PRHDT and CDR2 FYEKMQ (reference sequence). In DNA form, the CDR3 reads TGTGCCAGCAGGGCCGCGGGACAGGGTTTCCATGAGCAGTTCTTC. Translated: CASRAAGQGFHEQFF.

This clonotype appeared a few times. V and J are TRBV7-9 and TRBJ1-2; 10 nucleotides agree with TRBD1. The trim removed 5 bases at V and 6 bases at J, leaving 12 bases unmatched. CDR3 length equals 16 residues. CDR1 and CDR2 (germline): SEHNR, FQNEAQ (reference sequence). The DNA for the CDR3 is TGTGCCAGCAGCGGCCCGGGACAGGGGTTAGAACATGGCTACACCTTC. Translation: CASSGPGQGLEHGYTF.

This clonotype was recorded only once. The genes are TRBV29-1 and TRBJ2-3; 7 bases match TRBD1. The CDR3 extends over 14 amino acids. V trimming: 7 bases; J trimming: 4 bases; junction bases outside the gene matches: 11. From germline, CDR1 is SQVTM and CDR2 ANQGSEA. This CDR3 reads CSGLTGERADTQYF. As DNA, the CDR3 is TGCAGCGGGCTCACAGGGGAGAGGGCAGATACGCAGTATTTT.

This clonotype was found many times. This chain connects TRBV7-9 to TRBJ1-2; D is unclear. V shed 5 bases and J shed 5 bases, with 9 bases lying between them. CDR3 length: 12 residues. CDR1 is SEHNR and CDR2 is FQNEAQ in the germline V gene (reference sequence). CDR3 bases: TGTGCCAGCAGCCTGGACGGATATGGCTACACCTTC. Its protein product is CASSLDGYGYTF.

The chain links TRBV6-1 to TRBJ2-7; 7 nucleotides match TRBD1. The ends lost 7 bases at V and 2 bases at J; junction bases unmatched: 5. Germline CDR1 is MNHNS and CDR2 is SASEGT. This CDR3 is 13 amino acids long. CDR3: CASILTGTYEQYV. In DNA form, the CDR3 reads TGTGCCAGCATCCTGACAGGGACCTACGAGCAGTACGTC.

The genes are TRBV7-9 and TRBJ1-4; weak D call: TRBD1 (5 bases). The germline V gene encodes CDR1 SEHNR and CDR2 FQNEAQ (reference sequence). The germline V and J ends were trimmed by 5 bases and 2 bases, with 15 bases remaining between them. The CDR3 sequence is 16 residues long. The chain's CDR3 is CASSLEVRDTNEKLFF. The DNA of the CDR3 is TGTGCCAGCAGCCTAGAGGTCCGGGACACTAATGAAAAACTGTTTTTT. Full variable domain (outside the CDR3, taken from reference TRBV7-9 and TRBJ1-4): DTGVSQNPRHKITKRGQNVTFRCDPISEHNRLYWYRQTLGQGPEFLTYFQNEAQLEKSRLLSDRFSAERPKGSFSTLEIQRTEQGDSAMYLCASSLEVRDTNEKLFFGSGTQLSVL.

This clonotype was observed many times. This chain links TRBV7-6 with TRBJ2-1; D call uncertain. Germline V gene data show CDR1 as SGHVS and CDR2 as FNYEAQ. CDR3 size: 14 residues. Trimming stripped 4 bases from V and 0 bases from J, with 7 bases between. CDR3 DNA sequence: TGTGCCAGCAGCTCGCGCAGCTCCTACAATGAGCAGTTCTTC. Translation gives CASSSRSSYNEQFF. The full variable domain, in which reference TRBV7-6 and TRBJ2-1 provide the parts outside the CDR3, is GAGVSQSPRYKVTKRGQDVALRCDPISGHVSLYWYRQALGQGPEFLTYFNYEAQQDKSGLPNDRFSAERPEGSISTLTIQRTEQRDSAMYRCASSSRSSYNEQFFGPGTRLTVL.

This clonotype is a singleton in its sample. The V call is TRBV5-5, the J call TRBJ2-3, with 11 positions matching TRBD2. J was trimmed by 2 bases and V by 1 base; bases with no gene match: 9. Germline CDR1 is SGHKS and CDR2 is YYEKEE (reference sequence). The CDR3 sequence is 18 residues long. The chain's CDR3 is CASSLYTSGGLTTDTQYF. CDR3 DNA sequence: TGTGCCAGCAGCTTGTATACTAGCGGGGGCCTGACCACAGATACGCAGTATTTT.

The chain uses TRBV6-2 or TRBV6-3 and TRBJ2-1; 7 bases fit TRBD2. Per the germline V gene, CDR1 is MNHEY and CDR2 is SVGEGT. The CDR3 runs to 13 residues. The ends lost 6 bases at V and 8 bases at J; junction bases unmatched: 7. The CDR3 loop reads CASRGGIWDEQFF. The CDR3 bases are TGTGCCAGCAGGGGGGGGATTTGGGATGAGCAGTTCTTC.